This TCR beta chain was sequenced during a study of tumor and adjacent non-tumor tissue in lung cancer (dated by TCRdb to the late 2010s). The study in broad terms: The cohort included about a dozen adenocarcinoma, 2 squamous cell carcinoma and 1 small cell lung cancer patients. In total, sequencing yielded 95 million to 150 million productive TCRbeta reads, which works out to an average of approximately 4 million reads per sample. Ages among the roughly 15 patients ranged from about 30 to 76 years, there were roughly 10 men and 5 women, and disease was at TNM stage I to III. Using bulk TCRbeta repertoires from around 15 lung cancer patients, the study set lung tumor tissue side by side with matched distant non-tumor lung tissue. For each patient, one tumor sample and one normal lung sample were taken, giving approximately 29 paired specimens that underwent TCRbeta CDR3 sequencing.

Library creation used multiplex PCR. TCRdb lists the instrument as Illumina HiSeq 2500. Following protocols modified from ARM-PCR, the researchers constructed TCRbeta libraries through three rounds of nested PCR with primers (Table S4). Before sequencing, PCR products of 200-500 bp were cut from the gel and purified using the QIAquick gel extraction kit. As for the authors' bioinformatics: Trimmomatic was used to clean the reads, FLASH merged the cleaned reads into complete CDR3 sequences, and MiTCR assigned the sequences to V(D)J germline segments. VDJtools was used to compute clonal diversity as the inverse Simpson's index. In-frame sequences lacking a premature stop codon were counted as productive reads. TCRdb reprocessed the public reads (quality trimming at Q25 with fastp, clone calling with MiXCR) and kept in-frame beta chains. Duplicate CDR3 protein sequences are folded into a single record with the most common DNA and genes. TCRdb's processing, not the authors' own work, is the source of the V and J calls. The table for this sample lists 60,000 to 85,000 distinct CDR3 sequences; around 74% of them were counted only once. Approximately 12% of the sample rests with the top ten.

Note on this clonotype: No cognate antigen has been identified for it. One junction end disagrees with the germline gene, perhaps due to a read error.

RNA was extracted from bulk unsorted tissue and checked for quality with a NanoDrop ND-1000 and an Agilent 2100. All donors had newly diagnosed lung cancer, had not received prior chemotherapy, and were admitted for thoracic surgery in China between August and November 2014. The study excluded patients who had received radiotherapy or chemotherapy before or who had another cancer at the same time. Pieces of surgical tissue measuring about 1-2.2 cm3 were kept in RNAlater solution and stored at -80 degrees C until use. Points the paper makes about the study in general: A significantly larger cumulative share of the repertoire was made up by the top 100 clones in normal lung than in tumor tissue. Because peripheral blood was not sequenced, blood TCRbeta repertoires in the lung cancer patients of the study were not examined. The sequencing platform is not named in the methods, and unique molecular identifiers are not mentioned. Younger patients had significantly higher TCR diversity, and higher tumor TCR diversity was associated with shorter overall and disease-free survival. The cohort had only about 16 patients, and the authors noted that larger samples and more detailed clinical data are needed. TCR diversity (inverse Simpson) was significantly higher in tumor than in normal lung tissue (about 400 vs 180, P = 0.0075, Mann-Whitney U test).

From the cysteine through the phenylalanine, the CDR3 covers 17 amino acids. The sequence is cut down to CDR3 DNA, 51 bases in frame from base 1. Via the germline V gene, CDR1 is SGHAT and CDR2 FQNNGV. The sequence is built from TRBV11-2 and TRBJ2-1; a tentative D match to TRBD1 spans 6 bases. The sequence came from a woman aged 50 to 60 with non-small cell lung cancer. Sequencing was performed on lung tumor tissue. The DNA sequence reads TGTGCCAGCAGCGGGGGCGGTGAGACGGAGATTTGGAATGAGCGGTTCTTC. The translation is CASSGGGETEIWNERFF.